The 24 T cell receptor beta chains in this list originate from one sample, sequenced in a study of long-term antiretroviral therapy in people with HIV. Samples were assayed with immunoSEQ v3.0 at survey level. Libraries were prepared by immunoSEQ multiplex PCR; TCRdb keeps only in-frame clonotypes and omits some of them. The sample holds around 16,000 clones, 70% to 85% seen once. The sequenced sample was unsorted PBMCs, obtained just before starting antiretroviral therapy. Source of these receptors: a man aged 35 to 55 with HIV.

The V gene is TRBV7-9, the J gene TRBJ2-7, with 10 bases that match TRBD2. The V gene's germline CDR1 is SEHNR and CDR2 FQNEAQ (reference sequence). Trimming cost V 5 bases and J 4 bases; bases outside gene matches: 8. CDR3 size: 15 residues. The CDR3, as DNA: TGTGCCAGCAGCCCTTCTAGCGGGAGTATGTACGAGCAGTACTTC. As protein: CASSPSSGSMYEQYF.

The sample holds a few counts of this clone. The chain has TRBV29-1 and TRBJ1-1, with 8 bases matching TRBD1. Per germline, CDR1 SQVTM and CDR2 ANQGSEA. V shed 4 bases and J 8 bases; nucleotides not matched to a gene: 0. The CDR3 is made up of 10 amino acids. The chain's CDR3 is CSVGTGEAFF. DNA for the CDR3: TGCAGCGTTGGGACAGGGGAAGCTTTCTTT.

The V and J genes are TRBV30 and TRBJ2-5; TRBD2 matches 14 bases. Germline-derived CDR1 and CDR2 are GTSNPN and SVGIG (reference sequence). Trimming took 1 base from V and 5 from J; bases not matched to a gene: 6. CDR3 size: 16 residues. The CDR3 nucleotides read TGTGCCTGGAGTGAATCGAGGACTAGCGGGAGGGAGACCCAGTACTTC. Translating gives CAWSESRTSGRETQYF.

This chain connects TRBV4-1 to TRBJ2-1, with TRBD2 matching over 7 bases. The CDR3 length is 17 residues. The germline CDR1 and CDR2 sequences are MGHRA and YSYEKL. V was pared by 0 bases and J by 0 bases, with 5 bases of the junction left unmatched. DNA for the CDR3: TGCGCCAGCAGCCAAGATGGTGCGGGGGTCTCCTACAATGAGCAGTTCTTC. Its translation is CASSQDGAGVSYNEQFF.

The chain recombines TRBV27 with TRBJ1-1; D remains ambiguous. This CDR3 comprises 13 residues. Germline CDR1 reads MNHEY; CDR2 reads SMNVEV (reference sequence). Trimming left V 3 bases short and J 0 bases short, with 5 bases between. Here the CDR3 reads CASSFAMNTEAFF. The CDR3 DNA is TGTGCCAGCAGTTTTGCCATGAACACTGAAGCTTTCTTT.

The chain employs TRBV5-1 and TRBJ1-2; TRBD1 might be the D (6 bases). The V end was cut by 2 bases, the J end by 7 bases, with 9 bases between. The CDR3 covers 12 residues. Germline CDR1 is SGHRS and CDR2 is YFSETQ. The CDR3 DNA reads TGCGCCAGCAGCTTACAGGGTCGTGGCTACACCTTC. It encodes CASSLQGRGYTF. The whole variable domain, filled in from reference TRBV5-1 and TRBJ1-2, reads KAGVTQTPRYLIKTRGQQVTLSCSPISGHRSVSWYQQTPGQGLQFLFEYFSETQRNKGNFPGRFSGRQFSNSRSEMNVSTLELGDSALYLCASSLQGRGYTFGSGTRLTVV.

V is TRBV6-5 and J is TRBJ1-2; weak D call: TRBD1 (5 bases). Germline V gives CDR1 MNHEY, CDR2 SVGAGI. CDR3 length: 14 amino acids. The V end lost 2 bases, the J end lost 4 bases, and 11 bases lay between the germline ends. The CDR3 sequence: CASSYRTGAYGYTF. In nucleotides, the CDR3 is TGTGCCAGCAGTTACCGAACAGGAGCCTATGGCTACACCTTC.

In DNA form, the CDR3 reads TGTGCCAGCAGCTTGAATTGGGGGGGTACCGGGGAGCTGTTTTTT. As protein: CASSLNWGGTGELFF. V usage is TRBV5-6 and J usage is TRBJ2-2, with 7 bases fitting TRBD2. The V and J ends lost 1 base and 5 bases, in that order; junction bases with no gene match: 5. From germline, CDR1 is SGHDT and CDR2 YYEEEE. This CDR3 contains 15 residues.

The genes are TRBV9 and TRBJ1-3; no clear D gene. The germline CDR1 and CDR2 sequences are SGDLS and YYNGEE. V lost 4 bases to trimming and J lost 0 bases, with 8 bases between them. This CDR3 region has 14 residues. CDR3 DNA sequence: TGTGCCAGCAGCTCCCGGGACTCTGGAAACACCATATATTTT. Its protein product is CASSSRDSGNTIYF.

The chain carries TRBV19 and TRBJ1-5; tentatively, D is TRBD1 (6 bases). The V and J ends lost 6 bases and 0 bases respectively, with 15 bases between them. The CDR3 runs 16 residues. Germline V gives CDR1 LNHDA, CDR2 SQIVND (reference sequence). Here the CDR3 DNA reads TGTGCCAGTAGCGAACGGACAGACTATAGCAATCAGCCCCAGCATTTT. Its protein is CASSERTDYSNQPQHF. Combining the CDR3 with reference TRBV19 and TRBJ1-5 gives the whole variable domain DGGITQSPKYLFRKEGQNVTLSCEQNLNHDAMYWYRQDPGQGLRLIYYSQIVNDFQKGDIAEGYSVSREKKESFPLTVTSAQKNPTAFYLCASSERTDYSNQPQHFGDGTRLSIL.

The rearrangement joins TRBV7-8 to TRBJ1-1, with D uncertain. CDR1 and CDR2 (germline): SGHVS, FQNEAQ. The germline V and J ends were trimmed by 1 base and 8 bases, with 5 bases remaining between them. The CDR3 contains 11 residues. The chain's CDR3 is CASSLGREAFF. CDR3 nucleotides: TGTGCCAGCAGCTTAGGCAGGGAAGCTTTCTTT.

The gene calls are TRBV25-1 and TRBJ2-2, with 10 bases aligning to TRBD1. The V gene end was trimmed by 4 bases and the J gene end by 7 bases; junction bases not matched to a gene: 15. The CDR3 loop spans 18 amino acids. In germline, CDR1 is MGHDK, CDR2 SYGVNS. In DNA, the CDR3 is TGTGCCAGCAGTGCCATACCGGGACAGGGGAAGGAAGGCGGGGAGCTGTTTTTT. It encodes CASSAIPGQGKEGGELFF.

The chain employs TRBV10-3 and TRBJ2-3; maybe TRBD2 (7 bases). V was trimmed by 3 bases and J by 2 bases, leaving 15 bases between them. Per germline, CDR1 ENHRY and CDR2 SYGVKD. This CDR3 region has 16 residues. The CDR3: CAISEVAGDNTDTQYF. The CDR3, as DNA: TGTGCCATCAGTGAAGTGGCGGGGGACAACACAGATACGCAGTATTTT.

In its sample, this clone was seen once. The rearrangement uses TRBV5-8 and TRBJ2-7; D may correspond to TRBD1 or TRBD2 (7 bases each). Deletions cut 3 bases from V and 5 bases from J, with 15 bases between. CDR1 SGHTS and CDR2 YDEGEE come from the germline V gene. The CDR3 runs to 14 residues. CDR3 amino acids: CASSWVRGRDEQYF. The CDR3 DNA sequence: TGTGCCAGCAGCTGGGTCAGGGGGAGGGACGAGCAGTACTTC.

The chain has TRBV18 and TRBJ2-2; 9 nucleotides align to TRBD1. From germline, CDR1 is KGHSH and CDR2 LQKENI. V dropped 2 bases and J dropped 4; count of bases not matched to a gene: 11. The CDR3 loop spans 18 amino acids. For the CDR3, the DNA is TGTGCCAGCTCACCAGAATTGACAGGGGGACGTAGCACCGGGGAGCTGTTTTTT. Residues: CASSPELTGGRSTGELFF.

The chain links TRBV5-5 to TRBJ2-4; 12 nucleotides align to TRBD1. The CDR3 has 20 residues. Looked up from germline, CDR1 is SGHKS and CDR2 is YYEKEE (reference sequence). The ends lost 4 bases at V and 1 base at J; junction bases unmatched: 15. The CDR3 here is CASSPRGQGAPVSAKNIQYF. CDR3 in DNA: TGTGCCAGCAGCCCGAGGGGACAGGGGGCGCCCGTATCGGCCAAAAACATTCAGTACTTC.

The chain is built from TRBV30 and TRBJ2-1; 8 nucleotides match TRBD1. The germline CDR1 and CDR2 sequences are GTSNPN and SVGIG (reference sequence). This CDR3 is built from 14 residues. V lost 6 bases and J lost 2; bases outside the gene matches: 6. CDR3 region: CACTRDRTYNEQFF. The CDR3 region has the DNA TGTGCCTGTACAAGGGACAGGACCTACAATGAGCAGTTCTTC.

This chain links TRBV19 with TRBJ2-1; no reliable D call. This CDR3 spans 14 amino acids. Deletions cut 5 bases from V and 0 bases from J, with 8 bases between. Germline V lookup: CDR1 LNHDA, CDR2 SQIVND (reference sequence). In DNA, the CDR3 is TGTGCCAGTAGTCGGTCTGGCTCCTACAATGAGCAGTTCTTC. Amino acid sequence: CASSRSGSYNEQFF. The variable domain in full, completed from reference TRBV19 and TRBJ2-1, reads DGGITQSPKYLFRKEGQNVTLSCEQNLNHDAMYWYRQDPGQGLRLIYYSQIVNDFQKGDIAEGYSVSREKKESFPLTVTSAQKNPTAFYLCASSRSGSYNEQFFGPGTRLTVL.

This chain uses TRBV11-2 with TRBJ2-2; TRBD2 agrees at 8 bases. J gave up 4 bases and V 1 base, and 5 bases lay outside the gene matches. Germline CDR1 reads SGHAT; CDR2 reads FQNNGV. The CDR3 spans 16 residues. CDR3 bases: TGTGCCAGCAGCTTAGGAGGGCTAGCGGGCACCGGGGAGCTGTTTTTT. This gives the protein CASSLGGLAGTGELFF.

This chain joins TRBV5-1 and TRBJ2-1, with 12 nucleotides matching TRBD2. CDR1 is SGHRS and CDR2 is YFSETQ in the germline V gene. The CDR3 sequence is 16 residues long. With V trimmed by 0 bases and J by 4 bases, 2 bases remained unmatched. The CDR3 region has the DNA TGCGCCAGCAGCTTGGCGGGACTAGCGGGTTACAATGAGCAGTTCTTC. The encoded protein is CASSLAGLAGYNEQFF.

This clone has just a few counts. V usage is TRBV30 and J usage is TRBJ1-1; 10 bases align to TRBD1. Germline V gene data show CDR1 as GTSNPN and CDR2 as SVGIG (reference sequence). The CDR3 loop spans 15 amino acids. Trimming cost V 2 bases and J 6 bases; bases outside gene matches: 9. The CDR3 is CAWSFKDRGLSEAFF. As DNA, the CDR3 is TGTGCCTGGAGTTTTAAAGACAGGGGGCTCTCTGAAGCTTTCTTT.

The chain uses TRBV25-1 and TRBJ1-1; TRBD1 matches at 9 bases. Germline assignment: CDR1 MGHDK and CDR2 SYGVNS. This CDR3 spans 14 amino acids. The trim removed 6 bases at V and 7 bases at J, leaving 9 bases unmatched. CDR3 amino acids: CASRRAGQGLEAFF. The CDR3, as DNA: TGTGCCAGCAGGAGGGCCGGACAGGGGCTTGAAGCTTTCTTT.

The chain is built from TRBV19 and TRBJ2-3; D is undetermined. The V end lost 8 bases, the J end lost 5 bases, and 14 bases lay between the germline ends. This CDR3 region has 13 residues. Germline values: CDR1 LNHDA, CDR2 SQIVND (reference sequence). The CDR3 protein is CASDTPDLDTQYF. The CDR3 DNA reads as TGTGCCAGTGATACACCCGACTTAGATACGCAGTATTTT.

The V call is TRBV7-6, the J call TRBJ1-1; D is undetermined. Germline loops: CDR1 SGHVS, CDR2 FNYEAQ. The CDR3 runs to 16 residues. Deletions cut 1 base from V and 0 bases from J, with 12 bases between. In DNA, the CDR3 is TGTGCCAGCAGCTTAGAGGTTTCGGGATTGAACACTGAAGCTTTCTTT. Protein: CASSLEVSGLNTEAFF. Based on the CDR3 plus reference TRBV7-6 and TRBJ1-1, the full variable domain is GAGVSQSPRYKVTKRGQDVALRCDPISGHVSLYWYRQALGQGPEFLTYFNYEAQQDKSGLPNDRFSAERPEGSISTLTIQRTEQRDSAMYRCASSLEVSGLNTEAFFGQGTRLTVV.